Described below is a single TCR beta chain sequence and its context. The data originate from a study of blood T cell repertoires in COVID-19. Overall study context: Both acute and convalescent COVID-19 samples were obtained from the United States, Italy and Spain. Nucleic acid was either cDNA or gDNA, and it came from T cells, B-cell-depleted T cells, or PBMCs.

Original analysis: Reference gene primer amplification gave estimated nucleated cell counts. Clones were sequenced by immunoSEQ multiplex PCR, and TCRdb holds only the in-frame ones, with some missing. V and J calls and clone size follow that table, whereas D and trimming were derived from the DNA. In the table there are 150,000 to 200,000 clones, under 85% of which are singletons. Enrolled during active infection, Seattle patients were then followed longitudinally. The sequence was collected from a woman aged 70-85 years with COVID-19, enrolled during active disease. Sequenced input: peripheral blood.

In DNA, the CDR3 is TGCGCCAGCAGCCAAGTGGGGACAGGGCTCTACGAGCAGTACTTC. Protein sequence: CASSQVGTGLYEQYF. V is TRBV4-1 and J is TRBJ2-7, with TRBD1 matching over 9 bases. The CDR3 covers 15 residues. CDR1 and CDR2 (germline): MGHRA, YSYEKL. V trimming: 1 base; J trimming: 3 bases; junction bases outside the gene matches: 4.